This T cell receptor (beta chain) was retrieved from a study of human T cells and chemical hapten exposure (dated by TCRdb to the early 2020s). About the full investigation: For sensitization, 2% DPC in acetone was applied to a 2 cm by 2 cm area of upper inner arm skin. Throughout the study period of about 23 weeks, patients also received therapeutic DPC doses to the scalp every week. Patch testing was done on the upper back using Finn chambers containing 0.01% DPC, and results were scored after 6 days according to International Contact Dermatitis Research Group standards. The mostly female patient cohort included alopecia areata with under or over 50% scalp involvement, alopecia totalis and alopecia universalis. Libraries were combined into a pool for sequencing, and differences in TCR yield between samples came mainly from small differences in library volumes within the pool. In alopecia patients, the study followed how the peripheral blood TCR repertoire changed in vivo over primary and secondary sensitization to diphenylcyclopropenone (DPC), a hapten. Blood was sampled from patients pre-sensitization (week 0) and at 2, 6 and about 24 weeks after DPC sensitization. Twenty-nine alopecia patients provided blood for TCR sequencing at one to four time points (pre-sensitization, 2, 6 and 24 weeks). Study-level results and caveats: Significantly more large CDR3 similarity clusters were formed by expanded TCRs than by pre-sensitization or healthy control sets, consistent with antigen-driven responses. Patch test score correlated positively with the number of PT1 expanded TCRs, reaching significance at thresholds 8, 16 and 32 but not at 4. After repeated subsampling, the strength of the expansion versus patch-test correlation and the threshold at which it became significant changed. All patients had alopecia, a presumed autoimmune disease, so their immune response might differ from that of healthy individuals. The number of TCRs above 1 in 1000 frequency did not change with DPC sensitization; there was no evidence of global repertoire structure alterations.

This clonotype was counted only a few times. What this receptor recognizes is not known. Base qualities are missing; no much larger clone stands one base away. V was cut back by 2 bases and J by 4 bases, leaving a gap of 8 bases between them. CDR1 is given as SGHTA and CDR2 as FQGNSA, both from the germline V gene. Measured from the cysteine to the phenylalanine, the CDR3 is 13 residues long. The sequence is cut down to CDR3 DNA, 39 bases in frame from base 1. The method was RACE. The sample was run on a NextSeq 500. During library preparation, unique molecular identifiers were attached to individual cDNA molecules so that TCRs could be counted in a quantitative, reproducible way. From each blood RNA sample, both TCR alpha and TCR beta chains were sequenced. In the original analysis: Samples had a median of 95,638 TCRs, with a range from roughly 23,224 to 750,000. The Decombinator software suite was used to annotate V, J and CDR3 in the TCR reads. For the PS versus PT1 abundance plots, all samples were subsampled to the same number of TCRs (28,000). Expanded TCRs were defined as absent before sensitization and observed at least eight times at the 2-week time point. The public reads were reanalyzed by TCRdb: fastp trimming at Q25, MiXCR alignment, in-frame beta chains only. Duplicate CDR3 protein sequences are folded into a single record with the most common DNA and genes. The V and J calls and clone size are TCRdb's, not the authors'. This sample holds 95,000 to 150,000 distinct CDR3 sequences; about an eighth were observed only once. The biggest ten clones account for 0.92% of the sample.

Reading the label with the study, this specimen's time point is: patch test 1, 2 weeks after DPC sensitization. The treatment or condition label corresponds to: therapeutic diphenylcyclopropenone sensitization with weekly scalp DPC. At every patch-test visit, the blood draw took place before the patch test was put on. Patients were eligible if aged 18 to 70, diagnosed with alopecia and judged suitable for DPC therapy, and pregnant patients were excluded. Total RNA was isolated from unfractionated whole blood collected in Tempus Blood RNA tubes. This receptor was identified in a man aged 18 to 35 with alopecia areata. Some clones in this sample may be carry-over from other donors' samples. The source material was whole blood, sampled in connection with sensitization to the hapten diphenylcyclopropenone (DPC). The chain is assembled from TRBV7-2 and TRBJ1-1; there is no confident call for the D gene. The DNA reads TGTGCCAGCAGCTTAAGTAGCGTCACTGAAGCTTTCTTT. It encodes CASSLSSVTEAFF. Joined to the reference TRBV7-2 and TRBJ1-1 proteins, this CDR3 gives the full variable domain: GAGVSQSPSNKVTEKGKDVELRCDPISGHTALYWYRQSLGQGLEFLIYFQGNSAPDKSGLPSDRFSAERTGGSVSTLTIQRTQQEDSAVYLCASSLSSVTEAFFGQGTRLTVV.